This TCR beta chain was found in a study of blood T cell repertoires in COVID-19. Assay used: immunoSEQ multiplex PCR; TCRdb lists only in-frame clones, some missing. The repertoire consists of 250,000 to 350,000 clones, with roughly 90% occurring once and the leading ten covering about 18%. The CDR3 covers 15 residues. Losses at the gene ends were 6 bases for V and 4 bases for J; bases not matched to a gene: 10. The V gene's germline CDR1 is SGDLS and CDR2 YYNGEE. Living in 24 US areas, the participants were between roughly 18 and 89 years of age. Cohorts were assigned according to the clinical history that participants reported.

The clonotype comes from a woman in her twenties or thirties who had recovered from COVID-19. V usage is TRBV9 and J usage is TRBJ2-5; 9 bases are shared with TRBD2. What was sequenced was PBMCs or T cells enriched from blood (not recorded which). The CDR3 is CASTASGTLGETQYF. For the CDR3, the DNA is TGTGCCAGCACTGCTAGCGGGACTCTGGGAGAGACCCAGTACTTC.